A selection of T cell receptor beta chains follows, all from one sample in a study of blood T cell repertoires in COVID-19. Repertoires were generated with immunoSEQ multiplex PCR, while TCRdb's copy carries only in-frame clones and drops some. The sample holds some 300,000 clones; around nine tenths are singletons and the top ten take roughly 2%. Source material: PBMCs or T cells enriched from blood (not recorded which). The origin of the receptors is a woman aged 55 to 70 in a cohort exposed to, infected with or recovered from COVID-19 (not recorded which). Both conserved end residues are part of each CDR3. A D gene is named only where the DNA matches it firmly.

v_call	d_call	j_call	cdr3_aa
TRBV11-2	-	TRBJ1-2	CASSRMQGYYGYTF
TRBV24-1	TRBD1	TRBJ1-2	CATSQTGGSYGYTF
TRBV2	TRBD1	TRBJ1-1	CASSELDRGLFF
TRBV4-3	-	TRBJ1-1	CASSQGDRPNTEAFF
TRBV6-5	TRBD2	TRBJ2-1	CASSYSVGAGGEQFF
TRBV7-2	TRBD1	TRBJ1-2	CASSNRGRFYGYTF
TRBV2	-	TRBJ2-5	CASSFGRGSWTQYF
TRBV7-6	-	TRBJ2-3	CASSLAPSGSGTDTQYF
TRBV4-2	TRBD1	TRBJ1-4	CASSQAPGTGGRLNEKLFF
TRBV6-5	-	TRBJ1-1	CASRTLGARNTEAFF
TRBV28	-	TRBJ1-2	CATMTSNYGYTF
TRBV7-3	TRBD2	TRBJ2-2	CASSLSAGGTGELFF
TRBV6-5	-	TRBJ2-7	CASSYVDRTYEQYF
TRBV28	TRBD1	TRBJ1-5	CASSFSRDRRNQPQHF
TRBV5-1	TRBD2	TRBJ2-5	CASSPAGAGKTQYF
TRBV19	-	TRBJ1-2	CASSIGGSSFGYTF
TRBV3-1/TRBV3-2	TRBD2	TRBJ2-7	CASTPRLAGSLVQYF
TRBV28	TRBD2	TRBJ2-1	CASSLRTSGRVNEQFF
TRBV2	TRBD1	TRBJ1-2	CASRTGANYGYTF
TRBV7-6	TRBD2	TRBJ2-1	CASSLGIAGASSSSYNEQFF
TRBV5-1	TRBD1	TRBJ2-5	CASSRTGGAYQETQYF
TRBV19	-	TRBJ1-4	CASSMEAFNEKLFF
TRBV27	TRBD1	TRBJ2-4	CASSPPTGTDIQYF
TRBV7-8	TRBD1	TRBJ1-2	CASSPRAGGSGYTF
TRBV27	TRBD1	TRBJ1-2	CASSSSTTGWGGYTF
TRBV28	-	TRBJ2-7	CASSTAGPNYEQYF
TRBV7-2	-	TRBJ2-3	CASSLRGGLTTDTQYF
TRBV5-4	TRBD1	TRBJ1-2	CASSPGTGGIGYGYTF
TRBV18	-	TRBJ1-1	CASSPLGTEAFF
TRBV5-1	TRBD1	TRBJ1-3	CASSLETGSGNTIYF
TRBV6-1	TRBD1	TRBJ1-5	CASSEGQGNFNQPQHF
TRBV5-4	TRBD1	TRBJ1-2	CASSSQGGNYGYTF
TRBV5-1	TRBD2	TRBJ2-3	CASSLQPSGGGTDTQYF
TRBV28	-	TRBJ1-6	CASLDPLAENSYNSPLHF
TRBV5-1	-	TRBJ1-1	CASSFQTNTEAFF
TRBV28	TRBD2	TRBJ2-1	CASSLLGEGYNEQFF
TRBV3-1/TRBV3-2	-	TRBJ2-2	CASSPWTVGELFF
TRBV5-1	TRBD1	TRBJ1-1	CASSPGTGGMNTEAFF
TRBV5-1	TRBD1	TRBJ1-5	CASSLGTGNQPQHF
TRBV4-2	TRBD1	TRBJ2-7	CASSHVGTESYEQYF